The T cell receptor beta chain described here comes from a study of early T cells in non-severe SARS-CoV-2 infection. Study summary: Bulk RNA from unsorted whole blood was sequenced; chains were unpaired. Study-level points and caveats: Missing private and CD4 specificities, VDJdb matching favored anti-spike CD8 responses.

The TCR library protocol attached unique molecular identifiers to the individual cDNA molecules. TCRdb called the 5' RACE reads again in MiXCR, with one record for every CDR3 protein. This sample has some 80,000 distinct CDR3 sequences; about 12% occur once, and the top ten carry about 16%. This clonotype was observed a handful of times. Its antigen is not identified. The input for sequencing was whole blood, taken at baseline. The sequence came from an adult who was a healthcare worker with PCR-confirmed SARS-CoV-2 infection or an uninfected control (not recorded which). The donor label of this sample is uncertain.

This chain's CDR3 is CASSTGDFSYEQYF. CDR3 sequence (DNA): TGCGCCAGCAGCACCGGGGATTTCTCCTACGAGCAGTACTTC. The rearrangement joins TRBV5-1 to TRBJ2-7, with a tentative D call TRBD2 (5 bases). The CDR3 spans 14 residues. Germline V CDR1 and CDR2: SGHRS, YFSETQ. V was cut by 4 bases and J by 0 bases, with 11 bases left in between.